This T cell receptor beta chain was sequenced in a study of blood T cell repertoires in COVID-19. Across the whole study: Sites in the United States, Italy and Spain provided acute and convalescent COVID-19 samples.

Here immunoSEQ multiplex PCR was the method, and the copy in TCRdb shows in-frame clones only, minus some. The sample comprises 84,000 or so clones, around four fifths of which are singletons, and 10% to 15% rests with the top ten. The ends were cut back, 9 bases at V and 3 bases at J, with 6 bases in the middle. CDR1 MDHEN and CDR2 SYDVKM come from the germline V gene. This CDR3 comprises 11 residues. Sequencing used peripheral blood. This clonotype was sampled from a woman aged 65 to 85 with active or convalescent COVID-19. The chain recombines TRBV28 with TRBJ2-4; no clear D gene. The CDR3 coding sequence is TGTGCCAGTAGAGGCAAAAACATTCAGTACTTC. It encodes CASRGKNIQYF.